These T cell receptor beta chains were read from a single sample in a study of Graves' ophthalmopathy and Graves' hyperthyroidism. TCRdb re-derived calls from the multiplex PCR reads in MiXCR, one entry per CDR3 protein. The sample lists approximately 330,000 distinct CDR3 sequences, roughly a sixth occurring once. The sequencing input was peripheral blood. The receptor source for this set is an adult man with Graves' ophthalmopathy. CDR3s include the opening cysteine and the closing phenylalanine or tryptophan. Fields, in order: J gene, V gene, CDR3 protein.

J: TRBJ2-4
V: TRBV6-2/TRBV6-3
CDR3: CASSYSRFQGAKNIQYF

J: TRBJ2-3
V: TRBV7-2
CDR3: CASSYLWGDTQYF

J: TRBJ2-2
V: TRBV30
CDR3: CACILDFNTGELFF

J: TRBJ2-2
V: TRBV11-3
CDR3: CASSLWVAGELFF

J: TRBJ1-1
V: TRBV6-2/TRBV6-3
CDR3: CASSYSPVLLNTEAFF

J: TRBJ2-7
V: TRBV30
CDR3: CAWSVQDNYEQYF

J: TRBJ2-5
V: TRBV24-1
CDR3: CATRASGGGETQYF

J: TRBJ2-3
V: TRBV9
CDR3: CASSGGTSGGLSTDTQYF

J: TRBJ2-5
V: TRBV20-1
CDR3: CSARQGAPLKTQYF

J: TRBJ1-5
V: TRBV3-1
CDR3: CASSQGAGRGNQPQHF

J: TRBJ2-7
V: TRBV19
CDR3: CASSQRALAYEQYF

J: TRBJ1-1
V: TRBV6-1
CDR3: CATLTGTNTEAFF

J: TRBJ2-2
V: TRBV6-2/TRBV6-3
CDR3: CASRPYGGLNTGELFF

J: TRBJ2-2
V: TRBV20-1
CDR3: CSAREFLAGNTGELFF

J: TRBJ2-5
V: TRBV7-9
CDR3: CASSLARTGKETQYF

J: TRBJ1-2
V: TRBV5-1
CDR3: CASSLQDSYGYTF